This TCR beta chain was found in a study of OX40 agonist ivuxolimab in advanced cancers. Note on this clone: Its specificity is unknown.

CDR3 size: 16 residues. The germline CDR1 and CDR2 sequences are SEHNR and FQNEAQ (reference sequence). V lost 2 bases, J lost 7 bases, and 17 bases lay in between. Data came from immunoSEQ multiplex PCR; TCRdb stores just in-frame clones and leaves some out. The sample holds 11,000 or so clones, roughly 86% seen once. Whole-study results and caveats: CD8+ T cells were the subset that, on average, had more expanded clones than CD4+.

This receptor was taken from an adult with an advanced solid tumor such as melanoma, head and neck, liver or kidney cancer. The sequenced sample was CD4+ or CD8+ T cells sorted from blood, obtained in a trial of the OX40 agonist ivuxolimab. The chain is built from TRBV7-9 and TRBJ2-2; D gene unclear. The CDR3 DNA follows: TGTGCCAGCAGCTTAAAAGTTGCGGCCCCAATCGGGGAGCTGTTTTTT. This gives the protein CASSLKVAAPIGELFF.